The clone carrying this TCR beta chain occurred a few times. From germline, CDR1 is MNHNY and CDR2 SVGAGI (reference sequence). This CDR3 has 12 residues. V lost 8 bases to trimming and J lost 2 bases; unmatched junction nucleotides: 2. These data originate in a study of blood T cell repertoires in COVID-19. The repertoire was sequenced with immunoSEQ multiplex PCR; TCRdb's copy has only in-frame clones and lacks some. The top ten clones hold around 20% of a sample with fewer than 150,000 clones, 75% to 85% of them seen once. The specimen was peripheral blood. The rearrangement links TRBV6-6 to TRBJ1-2; 7 positions match TRBD1. The source of this sequence is an elderly man with acute or convalescent COVID-19. The CDR3 nucleotides are TGTGCCAGCTGGACAGGAAACTATGGCTACACCTTC. Translation gives CASWTGNYGYTF.